The source of this TCR beta chain is a study of shared clonotypes between healthy human individuals. For the study at large: A couple of female and a few male donors aged 18 to 49 were enrolled.

Study-wide results and limits: It was the non-shared clonotypes that had lower generation probabilities than clonotypes shared by all four donors.

Assay execution took place at the deep level. Only in-frame clones appear in the TCRdb table, and some are missing; sequencing was by immunoSEQ multiplex PCR. The table lists about 1.1 million clones, around three quarters of them singletons. With respect to this clone: Its specificity is not known.

This TCR came from a man younger than 35 in good health. Some clones in this sample may be carry-over from other donors' samples. Sequenced sample: memory CD4+ T cells from PBMCs. Subset specified: CD45RA-negative fraction.

The CDR3 DNA sequence: TGTGCCAGCAGCGGTACTAGCGGCTACGAGCAGTACTTC. Its protein is CASSGTSGYEQYF. This chain connects TRBV5-5 to TRBJ2-7, with TRBD2 matching over 8 bases. V trimming: 4 bases; J trimming: 3 bases; junction bases outside the gene matches: 3. This CDR3 is 13 amino acids long. Germline values: CDR1 SGHKS, CDR2 YYEKEE (reference sequence).